This TCR beta chain was recorded in a study of T cell repertoires in cytomegalovirus infection. Regarding this clonotype: The antigen remains unidentified.

V gave up 1 base and J gave up 2 bases, with 14 bases separating them. The CDR3 is 16 amino acids. CDR1 and CDR2 (germline): SGHVS, FQNEAQ. TCRdb itself ran the reads through MiXCR, one entry per CDR3 protein. The data contain fewer than 650,000 distinct CDR3 sequences, 40% of them seen just once; the ten biggest clones take up 40% to 60%. This TCR was recovered from a human donor in good health (CMV status not recorded). Some clones in this sample may be carry-over from other donors' samples. The V call is TRBV7-8, the J call TRBJ1-2; no reliable D call. The input for sequencing was cultured PBMCs, taken from culture after CMV antigen stimulation. In nucleotides, the CDR3 is TGTGCCAGCAGCTTAGACAATGGACGGTTAAACTATGGCTACACCTTC. This encodes CASSLDNGRLNYGYTF.